The 24 T cell receptor beta chains given below trace back to one sample, sequenced in a study of CXCR3-negative and CXCR3-positive naive CD8 T cells. The authors made the TRB cDNA libraries by 5' RACE using UMI labels. No DNA is given; TCRdb re-called the 5' RACE reads and lists each CDR3 protein once. This table lists under 25,000 distinct CDR3 sequences. Sequencing input: memory CD8+ T cells from blood. The receptors were sampled from a human donor in good health. Some clones in this sample may be carry-over from other donors' samples.

This rearrangement joins TRBV3-1 to TRBJ2-3. Germline V gives CDR1 LGHDT, CDR2 YNNKEL (reference sequence). CDR3 length equals 14 residues. CDR3 region: CASSRDRLLDTQYF.

By frequency, this clonotype registers medium-sized (0.01 to 0.1%). V gene TRBV29-1 combines with J gene TRBJ1-2. CDR3 size: 13 residues. CDR1 is SQVTM, CDR2 ANQGSEA, per germline. The chain's CDR3 is CSVVSGGIYGYTF.

This clonotype shows up as medium-sized by frequency. The J gene is TRBJ1-1, the V gene TRBV6-2 or TRBV6-3. The CDR3 length is 13 residues. The V gene's germline CDR1 is MNHEY and CDR2 SVGEGT. CDR3 amino acids: CASSLTDNTEAFF.

Judged by frequency, this clonotype is medium-sized. This chain joins TRBV20-1 and TRBJ2-7. Germline CDR1 DFQATT, CDR2 SNEGSKA (reference sequence). The length of the CDR3 is 13 residues. Here the CDR3 reads CSARGSVDYEQYF.

The chain joins TRBV7-9 to TRBJ2-1; TCRdb gives TRBD1 as the D gene, but with no DNA this cannot be confirmed. In germline, CDR1 is SEHNR, CDR2 FQNEAQ (reference sequence). This CDR3 comprises 13 residues. CDR3 protein: CASSNLPPEEQFF.

The chain uses TRBV4-3 and TRBJ1-1. In germline, CDR1 is LGHNA, CDR2 YSLEER. The CDR3 contains 11 residues. The CDR3 sequence: CASSQGFEAFF.

CDR3 amino acids: CSVEGFRDRSYNEQFF. V is TRBV29-1 and J is TRBJ2-1; TCRdb indicates TRBD1, and absent DNA this call remains unverified. There are 16 residues in the CDR3. Germline CDR1 SQVTM, CDR2 ANQGSEA.

The chain combines TRBV5-6 with TRBJ2-7; TCRdb indicates TRBD2, and absent DNA this call remains unverified. The germline V gene has CDR1 SGHDT and CDR2 YYEEEE. The CDR3 has 15 amino acids. CDR3 loop: CASGSLAGGVYEQYF. Based on the CDR3 plus reference TRBV5-6 and TRBJ2-7, the full variable domain is DAGVTQSPTHLIKTRGQQVTLRCSPKSGHDTVSWYQQALGQGPQFIFQYYEEEERQRGNFPDRFSGHQFPNYSSELNVNALLLGDSALYLCASGSLAGGVYEQYFGPGTRLTVT.

The gene calls are TRBV4-1 and TRBJ2-1. Germline V gene lookup returns CDR1 MGHRA and CDR2 YSYEKL. This CDR3 has 16 amino acids. The CDR3 sequence is CASSQVVGAEYNEQFF.

This sequence joins TRBV20-1 and TRBJ2-1; TCRdb calls TRBD1, which cannot be checked without DNA. The CDR3 consists of 15 residues. The germline V gene encodes CDR1 DFQATT and CDR2 SNEGSKA (reference sequence). The CDR3 reads CSARAVAGRYNEQFF.

J is TRBJ2-7 and V is TRBV28; no DNA is available, so the TRBD1 call from TCRdb remains unchecked. Germline values: CDR1 MDHEN, CDR2 SYDVKM. The CDR3 has 15 amino acids. CDR3 residues: CASSAFRGSSYEQYF.

The chain recombines TRBV12-3 or TRBV12-4 with TRBJ2-7; no DNA is available, so the TRBD1 call from TCRdb remains unchecked. The CDR3 spans 12 residues. CDR3 protein: CASKTDRDEQYF.

The chain couples TRBV12-3 or TRBV12-4 to TRBJ2-7; checking the TCRdb D call of TRBD1 is not possible without DNA. This CDR3 comprises 13 residues. CDR3 sequence: CASSMTGSYEQYF.

The rearrangement links TRBV29-1 to TRBJ2-5; TCRdb names TRBD1, which stays unverified in the absence of DNA. Germline-derived CDR1 and CDR2 are SQVTM and ANQGSEA. This CDR3 is built from 13 residues. The CDR3: CSVETGGTGTQYF.

The chain couples TRBV7-3 to TRBJ2-3. Germline V gene sequence: CDR1 SGHTA, CDR2 FQGTGA. CDR3 length equals 14 residues. CDR3 sequence: CASSSSGAIDTQYF.

The chain combines TRBV20-1 with TRBJ2-7; the D call of TRBD1 rests on TCRdb alone, since no DNA is present to check it. The CDR3 sequence is 14 residues long. Germline-derived CDR1 and CDR2 are DFQATT and SNEGSKA (reference sequence). The CDR3 loop reads CSANRDTNFYEQYF.

The chain carries TRBV29-1 and TRBJ2-1; TCRdb gives TRBD2 as the D gene, but with no DNA this cannot be confirmed. Germline-derived CDR1 and CDR2 are SQVTM and ANQGSEA. This CDR3 has 12 amino acids. CDR3: CSVGGALYEQFF.

The CDR3 protein is CASRGPSGEGTEAFF. The chain is built from TRBV21-1 and TRBJ1-1. TRBV21-1 is recorded as a pseudogene. This CDR3 has 15 residues.

This sequence joins TRBV9 and TRBJ2-7; without DNA, the TCRdb call of TRBD2 cannot be checked. Per germline, CDR1 SGDLS and CDR2 YYNGEE. The CDR3 is 15 amino acids. CDR3 loop: CASSVGAAGGYEQYF.

The chain combines TRBV10-3 with TRBJ1-1. This CDR3 region has 13 residues. CDR1 ENHRY and CDR2 SYGVKD come from the germline V gene. The CDR3: CAISDKENTEAFF.

CDR3 sequence reads: CSVEDGSAGGTQYF. The chain has TRBV29-1 and TRBJ2-5; TCRdb outputs TRBD2, but without DNA this stays unchecked. The CDR3 consists of 14 residues. The V gene's germline CDR1 is SQVTM and CDR2 ANQGSEA. The whole variable domain, filled in from reference TRBV29-1 and TRBJ2-5, reads SAVISQKPSRDICQRGTSLTIQCQVDSQVTMMFWYRQQPGQSLTLIATANQGSEATYESGFVIDKFPISRPNLTFSTLTVSNMSPEDSSIYLCSVEDGSAGGTQYFGPGTRLLVL.

This chain connects TRBV12-3 or TRBV12-4 to TRBJ2-7; TCRdb picks TRBD2, but there is no DNA to check that call. This CDR3 comprises 11 residues. The CDR3 sequence is CASSSRHEQYF.

This chain links TRBV7-3 with TRBJ1-1; TCRdb proposes TRBD1, but this gene call is untestable without DNA. The V gene's germline CDR1 is SGHTA and CDR2 FQGTGA. CDR3 length: 17 residues. The CDR3 sequence is CASSLTLVAGNNTEAFF.

This rearrangement joins TRBV5-5 to TRBJ2-7. CDR3 size: 14 residues. Germline V gene data show CDR1 as SGHKS and CDR2 as YYEKEE (reference sequence). CDR3 loop: CASSLAWESYEQYF.